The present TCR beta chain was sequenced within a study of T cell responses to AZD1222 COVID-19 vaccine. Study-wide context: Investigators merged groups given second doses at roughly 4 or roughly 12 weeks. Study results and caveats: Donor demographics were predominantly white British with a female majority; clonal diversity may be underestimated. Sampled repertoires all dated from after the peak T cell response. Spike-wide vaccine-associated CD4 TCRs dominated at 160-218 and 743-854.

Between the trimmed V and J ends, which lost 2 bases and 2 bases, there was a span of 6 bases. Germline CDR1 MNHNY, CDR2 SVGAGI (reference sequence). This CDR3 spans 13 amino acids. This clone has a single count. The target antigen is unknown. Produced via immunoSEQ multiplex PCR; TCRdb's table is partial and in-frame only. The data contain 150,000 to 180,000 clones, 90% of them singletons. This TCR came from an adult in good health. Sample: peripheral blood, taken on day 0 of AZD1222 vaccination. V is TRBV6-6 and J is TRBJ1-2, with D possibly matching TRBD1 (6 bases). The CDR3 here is CASSYGQNYGYTF. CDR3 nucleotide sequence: TGTGCCAGCAGTTACGGACAGAACTATGGCTACACCTTC.